This T cell receptor beta chain was identified during a study of Tregs in tolerant kidney transplant recipients. Clones were read by immunoSEQ multiplex PCR, and TCRdb kept only the in-frame ones, dropping some. The sample has about 20,000 clones, around 82% seen once. This clone was seen a handful of times. The CDR3 consists of 15 residues. Trimming pared 0 bases from V and 3 bases from J, leaving 12 bases between. Germline V CDR1 and CDR2: SGHRS, YFSETQ. The TCR was taken from a human donor in good health. The chain has TRBV5-1 and TRBJ2-5; either TRBD1 or TRBD2 may fit D (5 bases each). Input material: Tregs from blood. Here the CDR3 reads CASSLGGLYEETQYF. The CDR3 coding sequence is TGCGCCAGCAGCTTGGGGGGGTTATACGAAGAGACCCAGTACTTC.